These T cell receptor beta chains were read from a single sample in a study of blood T cell repertoires in COVID-19. Sequencing used immunoSEQ multiplex PCR; TCRdb keeps in-frame clones, though not all of them. The sample consists of 130,000 or so clones, about 89% of them appearing once. Sequencing was performed on peripheral blood. These receptors were collected from a man aged 45 to 65 with active or convalescent COVID-19. The CDR3 runs from the conserved cysteine through the conserved F or W. The D gene is left open where the match is weak. Rows give clone size only sometimes, using once, few, many, or a class for an expanded clone.

size	D	J	V	length	CDR3	DNA
NA	TRBD2	TRBJ2-2	TRBV19	20	CASSPPRTSGRALYTGELFF	TGTGCCAGTAGTCCCCCAAGGACTAGCGGGAGGGCCCTCTATACCGGGGAGCTGTTTTTT
NA	NA	TRBJ1-2	TRBV7-2	16	CASSASFGDYNYGYTF	TGTGCCAGCAGCGCGAGTTTCGGGGATTACAACTATGGCTACACCTTC
NA	TRBD2	TRBJ2-5	TRBV10-3	16	CAISESDGGGKETQYF	TGTGCCATCAGTGAGTCGGACGGGGGGGGAAAAGAGACCCAGTACTTC
NA	NA	TRBJ1-5	TRBV18	13	CASSQGDNQPQHF	TGTGCCAGCTCGCAGGGTGACAATCAGCCCCAGCATTTT
few	TRBD1	TRBJ2-7	TRBV5-6	14	CASYRTGGNYEQYF	TGTGCCAGTTATAGGACAGGGGGTAACTACGAGCAGTACTTC
NA	TRBD1	TRBJ1-6	TRBV10-3	16	CAISAAGTGMDSPLHF	TGTGCCATCAGTGCGGCAGGGACAGGGATGGATTCACCCCTCCACTTT
NA	NA	TRBJ2-5	TRBV13	15	CASSLRRRKQETQYF	TGTGCCAGCAGCTTACGGAGACGTAAGCAAGAGACCCAGTACTTC
NA	NA	TRBJ2-7	TRBV20-1	13	CSASKHSSYEQYF	TGCAGTGCTAGTAAACACAGTTCCTACGAGCAGTACTTC
NA	NA	TRBJ2-7	TRBV19	13	CASSIFGSGESYF	TGTGCCAGTAGTATCTTCGGATCAGGGGAAAGTTACTTC
once	NA	TRBJ2-5	TRBV2	14	CASSPMRGKETQYF	TGTGCCAGCAGTCCTATGAGGGGGAAAGAGACCCAGTACTTC
NA	TRBD1	TRBJ1-2	TRBV6-1	14	CASSDLGQGGGYTF	TGTGCCAGCAGTGACCTGGGACAGGGAGGTGGCTACACCTTC
NA	NA	TRBJ2-2	TRBV28	14	CASSPHFPAGELFF	TGTGCCAGCAGTCCCCACTTTCCCGCCGGGGAGCTGTTTTTT
NA	TRBD1	TRBJ2-1	TRBV27	17	CASSLLGQEGPYNEQFF	TGTGCCAGCAGTTTACTTGGACAGGAAGGGCCCTACAATGAGCAGTTCTTC
NA	TRBD2	TRBJ2-1	TRBV5-8	16	CASSLNSGGIRNEQFF	TGTGCCAGCAGCTTGAATAGCGGGGGGATCAGGAATGAGCAGTTCTTC
NA	NA	TRBJ2-2	TRBV10-3	15	CAISVVQENTGELFF	TGTGCCATCAGTGTGGTCCAGGAGAACACCGGGGAGCTGTTTTTT
NA	NA	TRBJ2-1	TRBV3-1/TRBV3-2	15	CASSQGASSYNEQFF	TGTGCCAGCAGCCAAGGTGCCAGCTCCTACAATGAGCAGTTCTTC
few	NA	TRBJ1-5	TRBV2	13	CASRDGANQPQHF	TGTGCCAGCAGGGATGGGGCGAATCAGCCCCAGCATTTT
NA	NA	TRBJ2-3	TRBV6-5	13	CASSTRAPDTQYF	TGTGCCAGCAGTACCCGAGCCCCAGATACGCAGTATTTT
NA	TRBD1	TRBJ2-5	TRBV5-1	13	CASSGDSQETQYF	TGCGCCAGCAGCGGGGACAGTCAAGAGACCCAGTACTTC
few	NA	TRBJ2-2	TRBV11-3	15	CASSPGLANTGELFF	TGTGCCAGCAGCCCGGGACTTGCGAACACCGGGGAGCTGTTTTTT
NA	NA	TRBJ2-6	TRBV28	15	CASIPQEDGANVLTF	TGTGCCAGCATCCCGCAAGAGGATGGGGCCAACGTCCTGACTTTC
once	TRBD2	TRBJ2-5	TRBV6-1	15	CASSEVGLFQETQYF	TGTGCCAGCAGTGAGGTGGGACTATTCCAAGAGACCCAGTACTTC
NA	NA	TRBJ2-1	TRBV11-2	11	CASSAIDEQFF	TGTGCCAGCAGCGCGATCGATGAGCAGTTCTTC
NA	NA	TRBJ2-5	TRBV19	13	CASSGRTPETQYF	TGTGCCAGTAGTGGGAGGACCCCAGAGACCCAGTACTTC
NA	TRBD1	TRBJ2-7	TRBV5-1	14	CASSLEGTGDEQYF	TGCGCCAGCAGCTTGGAAGGGACAGGGGACGAGCAGTACTTC
NA	NA	TRBJ2-2	TRBV7-6	15	CASSSTGRDTGELFF	TGTGCCAGCAGCTCGACAGGTCGGGACACCGGGGAGCTGTTTTTT
NA	NA	TRBJ2-3	TRBV6-1	13	CASSDISTDTQYF	TGTGCCAGCAGTGATATTAGTACAGATACGCAGTATTTT
NA	NA	TRBJ2-2	TRBV25-1	14	CASSDSRGSGELFF	TGTGCCAGCAGTGATTCAAGGGGTAGCGGGGAGCTGTTTTTT
NA	NA	TRBJ2-1	TRBV19	14	CASSIWGTYNEQFF	TGTGCCAGTAGTATTTGGGGGACTTACAATGAGCAGTTCTTC
NA	TRBD1	TRBJ1-5	TRBV24-1	16	CATSDSGTGGVQPQHF	TGTGCCACCAGTGACTCCGGGACAGGGGGCGTTCAGCCCCAGCATTTT
NA	NA	TRBJ1-4	TRBV29-1	13	CSASQGPEEKLFF	TGCAGCGCATCCCAGGGCCCTGAAGAAAAACTGTTTTTT
NA	NA	TRBJ1-1	TRBV6-5	13	CASHGGGVAEAFF	TGTGCCAGCCATGGGGGCGGAGTGGCTGAAGCTTTCTTT
NA	NA	TRBJ2-7	TRBV6-6	13	CASTIGADYEQYF	TGTGCCAGCACCATAGGGGCAGACTACGAGCAGTACTTC
NA	TRBD1	TRBJ2-5	TRBV9	15	CASSEGPGGEETQYF	TGTGCCAGCAGCGAGGGCCCAGGGGGCGAAGAGACCCAGTACTTC
once	NA	TRBJ2-1	TRBV5-1	16	CASSLGGSSSYNEQFF	TGCGCCAGCAGCTTGGGAGGGAGTTCCTCCTACAATGAGCAGTTCTTC
NA	NA	TRBJ1-6	TRBV10-3	12	CAIMDFNSPLHF	TGTGCCATCATGGACTTTAATTCACCCCTCCACTTT
NA	NA	TRBJ2-1	TRBV3-1/TRBV3-2	12	CASGPAYNEQFF	TGTGCCAGCGGCCCGGCCTACAATGAGCAGTTCTTC
NA	TRBD1	TRBJ1-2	TRBV19	14	CASSIRDRGLGYTF	TGTGCCAGTAGTATCCGGGACAGGGGGCTTGGCTACACCTTC
once	NA	TRBJ2-7	TRBV6-5	14	CASKGRGPSYEQYF	TGTGCCAGCAAGGGTCGGGGTCCCTCCTACGAGCAGTACTTC
NA	TRBD2	TRBJ2-7	TRBV6-5	13	CASRTSGTYEQYF	TGTGCCAGCCGGACTAGCGGGACCTACGAGCAGTACTTC
NA	TRBD2	TRBJ2-7	TRBV5-1	15	CASSPGLAGLWEQYF	TGCGCCAGCAGCCCCGGACTAGCGGGACTTTGGGAGCAGTACTTC
NA	TRBD2	TRBJ2-1	TRBV28	17	CASSLGYRASGRYEQFF	TGTGCCAGCAGTTTGGGGTACAGGGCTAGCGGGAGATATGAGCAGTTCTTC
NA	NA	TRBJ1-1	TRBV11-2	15	CASSLDRFLNTEAFF	TGTGCCAGCAGCTTAGATCGGTTCCTGAACACTGAAGCTTTCTTT
once	TRBD2	TRBJ2-1	TRBV2	12	CARGLGGNEQFF	TGTGCCAGGGGACTGGGAGGGAATGAGCAGTTCTTC
NA	TRBD1	TRBJ2-1	TRBV11-1	15	CASTAGTGIDNEQFF	TGTGCCAGCACCGCGGGGACAGGGATTGACAATGAGCAGTTCTTC
NA	TRBD1	TRBJ1-3	TRBV2	14	CASKTGTAENTIYF	TGTGCCAGCAAAACCGGGACAGCAGAAAACACCATATATTTT
NA	TRBD2	TRBJ2-7	TRBV12-3/TRBV12-4	13	CASSLAATYEQYF	TGTGCCAGCAGTCTAGCGGCAACCTACGAGCAGTACTTC
NA	TRBD1	TRBJ2-5	TRBV19	17	CASSPRRTGDIQETQYF	TGTGCCAGTAGCCCGAGAAGGACAGGCGATATCCAAGAGACCCAGTACTTC
NA	NA	TRBJ2-3	TRBV6-5	14	CASSNQGDADTQYF	TGTGCCAGCTCAAATCAGGGTGACGCAGATACGCAGTATTTT
NA	TRBD1	TRBJ2-6	TRBV5-5	16	CASSLRDSSGANVLTF	TGTGCCAGCAGCTTGCGGGACAGCTCTGGGGCCAACGTCCTGACTTTC
NA	TRBD1	TRBJ1-1	TRBV19	16	CASIPLVTGGWTEAFF	TGTGCCAGTATCCCACTAGTAACAGGGGGCTGGACTGAAGCTTTCTTT
NA	TRBD1	TRBJ2-7	TRBV5-4	16	CASSSQTGVGLYEQYF	TGTGCCAGCAGCTCCCAGACAGGGGTCGGGCTCTACGAGCAGTACTTC
NA	NA	TRBJ1-5	TRBV7-6	15	CASSLSAGSGQPQHF	TGTGCCAGCAGCTTATCCGCAGGGTCGGGTCAGCCCCAGCATTTT